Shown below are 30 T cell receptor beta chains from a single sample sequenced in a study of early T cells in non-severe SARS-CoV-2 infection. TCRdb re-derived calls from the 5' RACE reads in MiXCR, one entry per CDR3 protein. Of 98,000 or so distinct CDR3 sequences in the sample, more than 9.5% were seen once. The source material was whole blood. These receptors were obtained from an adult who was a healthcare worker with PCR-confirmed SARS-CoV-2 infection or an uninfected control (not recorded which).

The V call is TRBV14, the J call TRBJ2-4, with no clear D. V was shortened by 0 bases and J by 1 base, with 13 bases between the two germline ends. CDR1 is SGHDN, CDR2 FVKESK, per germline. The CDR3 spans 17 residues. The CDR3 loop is CASSQELMVTAKNIQYF. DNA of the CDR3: TGTGCCAGCAGCCAAGAACTAATGGTAACTGCCAAAAACATTCAGTACTTC.

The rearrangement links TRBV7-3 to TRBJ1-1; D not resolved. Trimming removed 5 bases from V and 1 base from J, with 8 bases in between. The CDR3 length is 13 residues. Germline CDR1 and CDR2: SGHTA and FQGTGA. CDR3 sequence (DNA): TGTGCCAGCAGCCAGTCAGGGAACACTGAAGCTTTCTTT. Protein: CASSQSGNTEAFF.

CDR3 nucleotide sequence: TGTGCCATCAGTGCACGGGACACAACATCCTACGAGCAGTACTTC. Its protein product is CAISARDTTSYEQYF. This sequence joins TRBV10-3 and TRBJ2-7; weak D call: TRBD1 (6 bases). Between the trimmed V and J ends, which lost 4 bases and 1 base, there was a span of 14 bases. This CDR3 is 15 amino acids long. CDR1 is ENHRY, CDR2 SYGVKD, per germline.

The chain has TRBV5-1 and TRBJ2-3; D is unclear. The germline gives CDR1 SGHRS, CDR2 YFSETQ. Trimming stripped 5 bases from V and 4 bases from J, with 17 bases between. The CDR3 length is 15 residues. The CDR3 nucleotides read TGCGCCAGCAGAACGACCCCGACGCCCGCAGATACGCAGTATTTT. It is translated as CASRTTPTPADTQYF.

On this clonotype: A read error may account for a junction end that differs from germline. The CDR3 DNA follows: TGTGCCAGCTCGTCGGACCTGAACACTGATGCTTTCTTT. Translating it yields CASSSDLNTDAFF. The chain recombines TRBV18 with TRBJ1-1; no clear D gene. This CDR3 contains 13 residues. Germline V gene data show CDR1 as KGHSH and CDR2 as LQKENI.

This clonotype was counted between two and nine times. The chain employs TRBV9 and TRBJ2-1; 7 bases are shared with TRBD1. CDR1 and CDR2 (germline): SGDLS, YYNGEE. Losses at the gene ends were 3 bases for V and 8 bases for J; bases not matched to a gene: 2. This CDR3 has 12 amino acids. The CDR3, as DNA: TGTGCCAGCAGCGAACAGGGGTATGAGCAGTTCTTC. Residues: CASSEQGYEQFF.

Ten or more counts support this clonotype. The CDR3 DNA is TGTGCCAGCAGCGCCCAGACAGGGGGCTACAACTATGGCTACACCTTC. Translated, it gives CASSAQTGGYNYGYTF. V usage is TRBV7-2 and J usage is TRBJ1-2; 10 bases match TRBD1. The CDR3 has 16 amino acids. Losses at the gene ends were 5 bases for V and 2 bases for J; bases not matched to a gene: 8. Germline CDR1 and CDR2: SGHTA and FQGNSA. Full variable domain (outside the CDR3, taken from reference TRBV7-2 and TRBJ1-2): GAGVSQSPSNKVTEKGKDVELRCDPISGHTALYWYRQSLGQGLEFLIYFQGNSAPDKSGLPSDRFSAERTGGSVSTLTIQRTQQEDSAVYLCASSAQTGGYNYGYTFGSGTRLTVV.

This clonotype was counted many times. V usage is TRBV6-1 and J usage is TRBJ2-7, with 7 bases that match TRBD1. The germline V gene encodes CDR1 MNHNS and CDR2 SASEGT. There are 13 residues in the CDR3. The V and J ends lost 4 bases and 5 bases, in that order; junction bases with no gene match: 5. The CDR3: CASSATGSHEQYF. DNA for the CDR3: TGTGCCAGCAGTGCGACAGGGTCCCACGAGCAGTACTTC.

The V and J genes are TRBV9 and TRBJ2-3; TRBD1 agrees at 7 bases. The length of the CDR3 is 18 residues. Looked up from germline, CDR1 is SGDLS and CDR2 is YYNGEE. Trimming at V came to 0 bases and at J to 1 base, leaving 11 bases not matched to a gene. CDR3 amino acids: CASSVVQGEKRGTDTQYF. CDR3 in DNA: TGTGCCAGCAGCGTAGTGCAGGGGGAGAAGCGAGGCACAGATACGCAGTATTTT. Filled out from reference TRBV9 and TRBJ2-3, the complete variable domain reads DSGVTQTPKHLITATGQRVTLRCSPRSGDLSVYWYQQSLDQGLQFLIQYYNGEERAKGNILERFSAQQFPDLHSELNLSSLELGDSALYFCASSVVQGEKRGTDTQYFGPGTRLTVL.

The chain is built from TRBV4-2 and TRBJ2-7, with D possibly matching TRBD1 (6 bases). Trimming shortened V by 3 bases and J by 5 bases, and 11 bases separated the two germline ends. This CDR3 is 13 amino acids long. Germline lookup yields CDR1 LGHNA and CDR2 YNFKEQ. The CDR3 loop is CASSQKGGDEQYF. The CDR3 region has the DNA TGTGCCAGCAGCCAGAAAGGGGGTGACGAGCAGTACTTC.

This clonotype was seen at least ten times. The DNA for the CDR3 is TGTGCCATCAGTGGACGACAGGGAGGGGAGACCCAGTACTTC. This gives the protein CAISGRQGGETQYF. The genes are TRBV10-3 and TRBJ2-5; either TRBD1 or TRBD2 may supply D (7 bases each). Germline values: CDR1 ENHRY, CDR2 SYGVKD. The germline V and J ends were trimmed by 4 bases and 5 bases, with 14 bases remaining between them. The CDR3 sequence is 14 residues long.

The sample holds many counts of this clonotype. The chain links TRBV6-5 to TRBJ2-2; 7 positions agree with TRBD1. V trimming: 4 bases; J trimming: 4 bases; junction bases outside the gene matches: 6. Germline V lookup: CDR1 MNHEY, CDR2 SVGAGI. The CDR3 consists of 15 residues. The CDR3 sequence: CASSLGQGVTGELFF. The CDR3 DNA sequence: TGTGCCAGCAGTTTGGGGCAGGGGGTCACCGGGGAGCTGTTTTTT.

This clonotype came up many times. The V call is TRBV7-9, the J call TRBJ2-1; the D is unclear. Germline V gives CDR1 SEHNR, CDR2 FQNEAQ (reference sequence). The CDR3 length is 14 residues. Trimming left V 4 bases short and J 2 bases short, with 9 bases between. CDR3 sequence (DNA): TGTGCCAGCAGCTCCCCCGTCGCCTACAATGAGCAGTTCTTC. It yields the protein CASSSPVAYNEQFF.

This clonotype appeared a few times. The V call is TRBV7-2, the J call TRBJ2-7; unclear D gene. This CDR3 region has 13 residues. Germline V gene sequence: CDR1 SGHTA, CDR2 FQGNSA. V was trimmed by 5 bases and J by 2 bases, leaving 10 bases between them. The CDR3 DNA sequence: TGTGCCAGCAGCCGGACCCAAACCTACGAGCAGTACTTC. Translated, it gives CASSRTQTYEQYF.

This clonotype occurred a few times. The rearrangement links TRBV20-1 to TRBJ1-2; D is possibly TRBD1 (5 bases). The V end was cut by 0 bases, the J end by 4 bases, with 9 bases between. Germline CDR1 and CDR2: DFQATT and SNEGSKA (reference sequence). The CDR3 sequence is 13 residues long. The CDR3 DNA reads TGCAGTGCTAGAGATGACAGTCTCTATGGCTACACCTTC. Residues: CSARDDSLYGYTF.

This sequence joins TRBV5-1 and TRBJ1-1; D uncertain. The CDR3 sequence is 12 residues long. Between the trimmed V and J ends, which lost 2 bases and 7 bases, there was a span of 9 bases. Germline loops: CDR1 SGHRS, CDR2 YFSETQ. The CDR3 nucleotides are TGCGCCAGCAGCTTTGGAGACGTTGAAGCTTTCTTT. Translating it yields CASSFGDVEAFF.

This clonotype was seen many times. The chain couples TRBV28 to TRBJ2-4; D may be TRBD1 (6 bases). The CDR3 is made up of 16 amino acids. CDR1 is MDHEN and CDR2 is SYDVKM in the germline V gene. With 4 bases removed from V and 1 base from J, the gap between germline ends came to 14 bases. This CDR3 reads CASSYTGLAAKNIQYF. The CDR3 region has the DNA TGTGCCAGCAGTTACACAGGGTTGGCGGCCAAAAACATTCAGTACTTC.

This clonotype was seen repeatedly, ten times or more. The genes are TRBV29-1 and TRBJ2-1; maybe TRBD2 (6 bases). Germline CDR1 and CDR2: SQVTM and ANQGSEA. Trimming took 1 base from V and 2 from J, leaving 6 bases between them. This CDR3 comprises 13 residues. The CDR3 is CSVEGTTYNEQFF. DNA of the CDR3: TGCAGCGTTGAAGGGACTACCTACAATGAGCAGTTCTTC.

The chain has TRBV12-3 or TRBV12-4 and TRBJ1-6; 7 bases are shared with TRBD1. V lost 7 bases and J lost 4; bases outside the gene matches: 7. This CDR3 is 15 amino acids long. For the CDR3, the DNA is TGTGCCAGCACCTTAGACAGGGCATATAATTCACCCCTCCACTTT. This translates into CASTLDRAYNSPLHF.

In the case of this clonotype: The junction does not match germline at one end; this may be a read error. This CDR3 reads CASSVRPRTEVFF. The CDR3, as DNA: TGTGCCAGCAGCGTACGTCCCAGGACTGAAGTTTTCTTT. J is TRBJ1-1 and V is TRBV9, with D unresolved. Germline V gives CDR1 SGDLS, CDR2 YYNGEE. The CDR3 has 13 amino acids.

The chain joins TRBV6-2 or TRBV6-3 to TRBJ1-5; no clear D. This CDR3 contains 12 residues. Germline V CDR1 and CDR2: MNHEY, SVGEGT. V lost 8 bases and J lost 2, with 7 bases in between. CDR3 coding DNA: TGTGCCAGCGGACGGCGCAATCAGCCCCAGCATTTT. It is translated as CASGRRNQPQHF.

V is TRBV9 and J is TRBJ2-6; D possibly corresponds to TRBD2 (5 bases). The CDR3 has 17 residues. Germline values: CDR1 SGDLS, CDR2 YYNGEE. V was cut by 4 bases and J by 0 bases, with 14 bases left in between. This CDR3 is CASSPRAGYSGANVLTF. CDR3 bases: TGTGCCAGCAGCCCCCGGGCGGGTTACTCTGGGGCCAACGTCCTGACTTTC.

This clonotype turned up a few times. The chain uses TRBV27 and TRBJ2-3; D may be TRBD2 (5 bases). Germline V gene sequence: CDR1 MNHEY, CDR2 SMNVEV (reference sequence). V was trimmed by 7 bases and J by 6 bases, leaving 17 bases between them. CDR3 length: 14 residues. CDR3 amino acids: CASTAHRERDTQYF. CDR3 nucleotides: TGTGCCAGCACCGCTCATAGGGAGAGGGATACGCAGTATTTT.

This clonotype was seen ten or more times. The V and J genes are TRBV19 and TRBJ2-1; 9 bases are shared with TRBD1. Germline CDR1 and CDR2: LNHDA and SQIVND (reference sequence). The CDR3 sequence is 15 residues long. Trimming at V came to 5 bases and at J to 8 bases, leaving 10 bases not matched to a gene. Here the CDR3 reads CASSALGQGIDEQFF. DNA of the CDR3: TGTGCCAGTAGTGCCTTGGGACAGGGTATCGATGAGCAGTTCTTC.

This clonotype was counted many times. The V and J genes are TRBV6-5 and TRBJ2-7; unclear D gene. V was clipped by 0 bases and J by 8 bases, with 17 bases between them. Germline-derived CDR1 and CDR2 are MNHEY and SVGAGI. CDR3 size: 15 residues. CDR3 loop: CASSYSLDDPGQQYF. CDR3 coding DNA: TGTGCCAGCAGTTACTCCCTCGACGACCCCGGTCAGCAGTACTTC.

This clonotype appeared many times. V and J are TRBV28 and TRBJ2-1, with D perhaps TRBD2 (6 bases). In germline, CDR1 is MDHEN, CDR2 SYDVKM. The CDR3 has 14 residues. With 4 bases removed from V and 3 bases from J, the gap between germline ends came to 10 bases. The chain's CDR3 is CASSSSVGYNEQFF. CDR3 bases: TGTGCCAGCAGTTCTAGCGTCGGCTACAATGAGCAGTTCTTC.

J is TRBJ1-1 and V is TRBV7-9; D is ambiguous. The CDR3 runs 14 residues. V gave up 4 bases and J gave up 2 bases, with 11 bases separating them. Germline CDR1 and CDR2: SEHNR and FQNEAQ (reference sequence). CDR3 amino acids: CASSSPSSNTEAFF. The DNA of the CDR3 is TGTGCCAGCAGCTCCCCGAGTAGTAACACTGAAGCTTTCTTT.

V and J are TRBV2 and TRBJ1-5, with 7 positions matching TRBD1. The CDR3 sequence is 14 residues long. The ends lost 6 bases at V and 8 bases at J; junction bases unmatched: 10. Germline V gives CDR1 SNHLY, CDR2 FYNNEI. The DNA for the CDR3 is TGTGCCAGCAGGGACAGGTCAGGGAGGAAGCCCCAGCATTTT. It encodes CASRDRSGRKPQHF.

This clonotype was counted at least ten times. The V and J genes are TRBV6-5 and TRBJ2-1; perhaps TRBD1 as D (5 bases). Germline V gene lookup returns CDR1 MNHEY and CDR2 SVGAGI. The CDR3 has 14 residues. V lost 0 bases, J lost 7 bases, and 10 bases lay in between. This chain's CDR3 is CASSYSEGVNEQFF. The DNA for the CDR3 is TGTGCCAGCAGTTACTCGGAAGGGGTGAATGAGCAGTTCTTC.

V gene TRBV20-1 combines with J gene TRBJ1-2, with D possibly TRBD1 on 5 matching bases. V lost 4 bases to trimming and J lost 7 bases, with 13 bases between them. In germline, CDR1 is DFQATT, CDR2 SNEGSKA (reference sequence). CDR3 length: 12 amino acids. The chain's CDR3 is CSATPGLSGYTF. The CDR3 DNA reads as TGCAGTGCTACCCCAGGGTTAAGTGGCTACACCTTC.